The following is a T cell receptor beta chain sequence with its context. Regarding donors, all were healthy bone marrow donors. This sample is part of a study of cytomegalovirus exposure and HLA in healthy donors. This CDR3 has 15 residues. Trimming removed 3 bases at V and 5 bases at J, with 14 bases between. Germline V gene data show CDR1 as GTSNPN and CDR2 as SVGIG (reference sequence). This PCR relied on a set of 60 Vbeta primers and 13 Jbeta primers. Profiling relied on immunoSEQ multiplex PCR, and the TCRdb table lists in-frame clones only, not all of them. The sample contains 150,000 to 200,000 clones, about 77% of which appear only once.

The sample was PBMCs. The receptor comes from a male donor in good health and CMV-seropositive. The rearrangement links TRBV30 to TRBJ1-6; TRBD1 might be the D (6 bases). CDR3 protein: CAWSWLQGNNSPLHF. The CDR3 coding sequence is TGTGCCTGGAGCTGGTTACAGGGTAATAATTCACCCCTCCACTTT.